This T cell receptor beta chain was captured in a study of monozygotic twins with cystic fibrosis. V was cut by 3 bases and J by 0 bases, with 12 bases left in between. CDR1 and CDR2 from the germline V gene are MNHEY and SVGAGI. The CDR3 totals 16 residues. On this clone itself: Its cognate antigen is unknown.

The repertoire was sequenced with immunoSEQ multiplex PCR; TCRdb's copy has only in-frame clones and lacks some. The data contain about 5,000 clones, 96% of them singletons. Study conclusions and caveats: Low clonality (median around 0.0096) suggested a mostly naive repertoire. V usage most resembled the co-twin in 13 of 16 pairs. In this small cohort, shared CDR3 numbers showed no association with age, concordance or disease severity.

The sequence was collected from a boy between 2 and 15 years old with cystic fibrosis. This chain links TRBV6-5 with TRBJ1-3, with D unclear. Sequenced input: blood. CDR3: CASSYVRPDSGNTIYF. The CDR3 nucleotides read TGTGCCAGCAGTTATGTTAGGCCCGACTCTGGAAACACCATATATTTT.